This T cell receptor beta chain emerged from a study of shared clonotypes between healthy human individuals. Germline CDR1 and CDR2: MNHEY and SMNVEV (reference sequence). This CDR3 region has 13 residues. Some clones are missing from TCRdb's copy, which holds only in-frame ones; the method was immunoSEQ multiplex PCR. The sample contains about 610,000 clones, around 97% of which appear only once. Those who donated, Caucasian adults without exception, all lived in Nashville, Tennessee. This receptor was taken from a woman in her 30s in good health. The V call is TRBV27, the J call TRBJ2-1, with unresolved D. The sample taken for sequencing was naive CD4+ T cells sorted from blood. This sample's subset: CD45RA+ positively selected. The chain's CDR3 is CASAPRSYNEQFF. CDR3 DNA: TGTGCATCGGCTCCCCGCTCCTACAATGAGCAGTTCTTC.